This T cell receptor beta chain was captured by sequencing in a study of blood T cell repertoires in COVID-19. Background on the study: Material from acute and convalescent COVID-19 was sourced from the United States, Italy and Spain. The cDNA or gDNA used as material had been derived from T cells, B-cell-depleted T cells, or PBMCs.

Germline V gives CDR1 MNHEY, CDR2 SVGAGI. The CDR3 has 14 residues. Per the original data handling: Cell counts per sample came from amplifying reference gene primers. The data were produced by immunoSEQ multiplex PCR, yet TCRdb's version contains in-frame clones alone and is incomplete. The DNA was the basis for D and trimming; V, J and clone size are from that table. This table holds approximately 97,000 clones, about 90% found once. This TCR was recovered from a man aged 45 to 65 with COVID-19, enrolled during active disease. Sequenced material: peripheral blood. The V gene is TRBV6-5, the J gene TRBJ1-1; possibly TRBD1 for D (5 bases). CDR3 residues: CVSFGGGLGTEAFF. In DNA form, the CDR3 reads TGTGTCTCGTTCGGCGGGGGATTGGGTACTGAAGCTTTCTTT.